The next 6 T cell receptor beta chains were all read from a single sample in a study of cytomegalovirus exposure and HLA in healthy donors. Use of 60 Vbeta and 13 Jbeta primers characterized the PCR. Produced via immunoSEQ multiplex PCR; TCRdb's table is partial and in-frame only. Its clone listing holds 53,000 or so clones. The sample was PBMCs. The receptors stem from a male donor in good health and CMV-seropositive.

CDR3 nucleotide sequence: TGCGCCAGCAGCTTGATAGTGCCGTCGCTTTACGAGCAGTACTTC. Translating gives CASSLIVPSLYEQYF. This sequence joins TRBV5-1 and TRBJ2-7, with D uncertain. The CDR3 length is 15 residues. Germline V gene sequence: CDR1 SGHRS, CDR2 YFSETQ. Trimming cost V 1 base and J 4 bases, with 15 bases left between them. The full variable domain, in which reference TRBV5-1 and TRBJ2-7 provide the parts outside the CDR3, is KAGVTQTPRYLIKTRGQQVTLSCSPISGHRSVSWYQQTPGQGLQFLFEYFSETQRNKGNFPGRFSGRQFSNSRSEMNVSTLELGDSALYLCASSLIVPSLYEQYFGPGTRLTVT.

This chain uses TRBV18 with TRBJ2-2, with 7 bases aligning to TRBD1. Unmatched junction bases numbered 11, after V lost 6 bases and J lost 7 bases. This CDR3 is 15 amino acids long. CDR1 and CDR2 from the germline V gene are KGHSH and LQKENI. The CDR3 DNA reads as TGTGCCAGCTCCACTGGAAGGGGGCGCGGCGGGGAGCTGTTTTTT. Amino acid sequence: CASSTGRGRGGELFF. The entire variable domain, with the rest obtained from reference TRBV18 and TRBJ2-2, is as follows: NAGVMQNPRHLVRRRGQEARLRCSPMKGHSHVYWYRQLPEEGLKFMVYLQKENIIDESGMPKERFSAEFPKEGPSILRIQQVVRGDSAAYFCASSTGRGRGGELFFGEGSRLTVL.

This chain links TRBV5-6 with TRBJ2-7; 12 nucleotides line up with TRBD1. CDR1 and CDR2 from the germline V gene are SGHDT and YYEEEE. This CDR3 comprises 14 residues. Trimming cost V 3 bases and J 7 bases; bases outside gene matches: 5. The CDR3 region has the DNA TGTGCCAGCAGCTCGGGACAGGGGGCGGGAGAGCAGTACTTC. It encodes CASSSGQGAGEQYF.

This rearrangement joins TRBV6-5 to TRBJ1-1, with D possibly being TRBD1 (5 bases). CDR3 length: 13 residues. CDR1 and CDR2 (germline): MNHEY, SVGAGI. The V gene lost 5 bases and the J gene lost 10 bases, with 17 bases spanning the gap. The DNA for the CDR3 is TGTGCCAGCAGTCGCCCAGTCCAGGGCGGAGCTTTCTTT. This encodes CASSRPVQGGAFF.

This rearrangement joins TRBV14 to TRBJ1-1; D unresolved. Germline V gene sequence: CDR1 SGHDN, CDR2 FVKESK. This CDR3 has 15 residues. Between the trimmed V and J ends, which lost 8 bases and 5 bases, there was a span of 21 bases. CDR3 sequence reads: CASGRDLSSGTEAFF. As DNA, the CDR3 is TGTGCCAGCGGCCGTGATTTATCCTCGGGTACTGAAGCTTTCTTT.

The V call is TRBV4-2, the J call TRBJ2-2; tentatively, D is TRBD2 (6 bases). CDR1 is LGHNA and CDR2 is YNFKEQ in the germline V gene. Trimming took 0 bases from V and 7 from J, leaving 12 bases between them. The CDR3 runs to 15 residues. The CDR3 loop reads CASSQDPGSGGELFF. The DNA for the CDR3 is TGTGCCAGCAGCCAAGATCCCGGTAGCGGCGGGGAGCTGTTTTTT.